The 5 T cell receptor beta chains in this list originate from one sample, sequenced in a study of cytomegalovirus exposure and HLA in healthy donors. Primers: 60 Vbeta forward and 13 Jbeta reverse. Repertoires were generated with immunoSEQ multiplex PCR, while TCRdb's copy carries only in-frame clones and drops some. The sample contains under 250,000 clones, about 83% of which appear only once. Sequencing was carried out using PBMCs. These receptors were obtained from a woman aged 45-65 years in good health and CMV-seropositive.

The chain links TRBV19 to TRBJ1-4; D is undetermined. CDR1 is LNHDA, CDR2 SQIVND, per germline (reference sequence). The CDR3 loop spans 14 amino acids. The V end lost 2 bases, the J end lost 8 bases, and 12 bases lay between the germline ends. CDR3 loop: CASSINVGREKLFF. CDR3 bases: TGTGCCAGTAGTATAAACGTCGGCAGGGAAAAACTGTTTTTT.

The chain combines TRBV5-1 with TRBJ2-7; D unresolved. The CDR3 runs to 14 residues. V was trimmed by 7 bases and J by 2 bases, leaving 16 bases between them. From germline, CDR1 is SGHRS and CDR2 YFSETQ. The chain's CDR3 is CASATALFPYEQYF. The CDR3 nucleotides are TGCGCCAGCGCGACTGCACTATTTCCCTACGAGCAGTACTTC.

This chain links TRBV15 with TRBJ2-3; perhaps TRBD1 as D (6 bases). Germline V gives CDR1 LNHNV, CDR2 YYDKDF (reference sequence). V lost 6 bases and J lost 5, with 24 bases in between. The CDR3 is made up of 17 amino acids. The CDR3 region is CATRGGVVSNQGDTQYF. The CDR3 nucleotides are TGTGCCACCAGAGGGGGTGTCGTGTCAAATCAGGGAGATACGCAGTATTTT. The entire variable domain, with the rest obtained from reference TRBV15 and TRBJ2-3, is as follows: DAMVIQNPRYQVTQFGKPVTLSCSQTLNHNVMYWYQQKSSQAPKLLFHYYDKDFNNEADTPDNFQSRRPNTSFCFLDIRSPGLGDTAMYLCATRGGVVSNQGDTQYFGPGTRLTVL.

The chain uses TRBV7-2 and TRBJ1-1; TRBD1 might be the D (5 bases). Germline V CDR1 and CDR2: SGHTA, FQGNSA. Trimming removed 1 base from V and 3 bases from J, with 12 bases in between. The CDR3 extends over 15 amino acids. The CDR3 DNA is TGTGCCAGCAGCTTAGAAGGGGCTAGCGACACTGAAGCTTTCTTT. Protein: CASSLEGASDTEAFF. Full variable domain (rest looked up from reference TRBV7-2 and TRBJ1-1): GAGVSQSPSNKVTEKGKDVELRCDPISGHTALYWYRQSLGQGLEFLIYFQGNSAPDKSGLPSDRFSAERTGGSVSTLTIQRTQQEDSAVYLCASSLEGASDTEAFFGQGTRLTVV.

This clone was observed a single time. CDR3 residues: CASSAGTSGGVTDTQYF. CDR3 bases: TGTGCCAGCAGCGCGGGGACTAGCGGGGGGGTCACAGATACGCAGTATTTT. The chain carries TRBV5-4 and TRBJ2-3; TRBD2 matches at 16 bases. Trimming took 4 bases from V and 2 from J; bases not matched to a gene: 4. This CDR3 is built from 17 residues. CDR1 SGHNT and CDR2 YYREEE come from the germline V gene (reference sequence).